This passage covers 4 T cell receptor beta chains from one sample sequenced in a study of T cells after yellow fever vaccination (dated by TCRdb to the late 2010s). Receptors were amplified or captured by 5' RACE. Sequencing instrument: Illumina HiSeq 2500. TCRdb trimmed public reads at Q25 via fastp, called clones via MiXCR and kept in-frame beta chains. Rows are unified per CDR3 protein, each entry keeping the most common DNA and genes. Within this sample are 450,000 to 550,000 distinct CDR3 sequences, with 21% of them counted one time only. The ten largest clones capture about 16% of the sample. Interpreted using the paper, the treatment or condition label stands for: live attenuated yellow fever vaccine strain. The sample here was PBMCs, taken approximately 22 days after the first yellow fever vaccination. These receptors were collected from a man younger than 30 who received the YFV17D yellow fever vaccine.

In this sample, this clonotype turned up many times. The V call is TRBV18, the J call TRBJ2-7, with 7 positions matching TRBD1. Germline loops: CDR1 KGHSH, CDR2 LQKENI. The CDR3 is 13 amino acids. Losses at the gene ends were 3 bases for V and 3 bases for J; bases not matched to a gene: 2. This CDR3 is CASSPGTDYEQYF. CDR3 DNA: TGTGCCAGCTCACCCGGGACAGACTACGAGCAGTACTTC.

This clonotype came up a few times. The chain links TRBV10-3 to TRBJ1-2, with D hard to call. CDR1 is ENHRY and CDR2 is SYGVKD in the germline V gene. There are 15 residues in the CDR3. V lost 0 bases and J lost 5, with 13 bases in between. CDR3 protein: CAISESSYSNYGYTF. In DNA form, the CDR3 reads TGTGCCATCAGTGAGTCTAGTTACAGCAATTATGGCTACACCTTC.

This clonotype was seen only a few times. The chain joins TRBV5-1 to TRBJ2-5; tentative D call: TRBD1 (5 bases). Germline assignment: CDR1 SGHRS and CDR2 YFSETQ. The CDR3 contains 16 residues. Trimming stripped 2 bases from V and 2 bases from J, with 16 bases between. This CDR3 reads CASSLTGPPGQETQYF. As DNA, the CDR3 is TGCGCCAGCAGCTTAACAGGCCCTCCCGGTCAAGAGACCCAGTACTTC.

A few counts support this clonotype. V usage is TRBV14 and J usage is TRBJ2-1, with 7 bases identical to TRBD2. The CDR3 length is 16 residues. Germline V CDR1 and CDR2: SGHDN, FVKESK. Trimming took 0 bases from V and 15 from J; bases not matched to a gene: 17. The CDR3 protein is CASSQDPGTGGLGPFF. CDR3 nucleotides: TGTGCCAGCAGCCAAGATCCCGGGACGGGAGGTTTGGGTCCGTTCTTC.